This TCR beta chain is drawn from a study of control samples from healthy donors and cancer patients. Using immunoSEQ multiplex PCR, the repertoire was profiled, and TCRdb retains in-frame clones only, with some absent. The table has around 80,000 clones, about 94% seen once. The receptor was derived from a woman aged 25 to 39 in good health. Sequenced input: blood.

The chain's CDR3 is CASSRDRNQPQHF. The CDR3 nucleotides are TGTGCCAGCTCTCGGGACCGCAATCAGCCCCAGCATTTT. This rearrangement joins TRBV12-3 or TRBV12-4 to TRBJ1-5, with a tentative D call TRBD1 (5 bases). This CDR3 is built from 13 residues. V lost 8 bases, J lost 2 bases, and 10 bases lay in between.